This T cell receptor beta chain is drawn from a study of long-term antiretroviral therapy in people with HIV. Study conclusions and caveats: Regardless of time point, clones expanded before ART dominated the repertoire.

Samples were assayed with immunoSEQ v3.0 at survey level. Per sample, sequencing targeted roughly 35,000-50,000 T-cell genomes. Repertoires were generated with immunoSEQ multiplex PCR, while TCRdb's copy carries only in-frame clones and drops some. The table has fewer than 40,000 clones, around 85% seen once. As to this clone: The antigen is undetermined.

The clonotype was recovered from a woman aged 50 to 60 with HIV. The starting material was unsorted PBMCs, obtained 3.1 years after starting antiretroviral therapy.

This CDR3 is CASSAHATNEKLFF. DNA for the CDR3: TGTGCCAGCAGTGCCCATGCAACTAATGAAAAACTGTTTTTT. The rearrangement uses TRBV27 and TRBJ1-4; D not certain. Germline lookup yields CDR1 MNHEY and CDR2 SMNVEV (reference sequence). V dropped 5 bases and J dropped 0 bases, with 7 bases sitting between them. This CDR3 contains 14 residues.